The subject of this entry is one T cell receptor beta chain. The CDR3 extends over 12 amino acids. The germline V gene encodes CDR1 DFQATT and CDR2 SNEGSKA (reference sequence). This specimen comes from a study of T cells in Graves' hyperthyroidism and ophthalmopathy. Turning to the study itself: Before treatment of any kind, peripheral blood was taken at initial diagnosis.

The source material, RNA transcripts, was used to amplify TCR beta CDR3 regions. Initially, a first-round RT-PCR of the TCR CDR3 employed the HTBI primer set. TCRdb recomputed calls from the multiplex PCR reads with MiXCR, one row per CDR3 protein. The sample contains about 280,000 distinct CDR3 sequences, approximately 26% of which appear only once. Participants, patients aged 18 to 65, had newly diagnosed hyperthyroidism with a duration under 2 months. Exclusions: uncontrolled infection, other autoimmune disease, pregnancy, lactation. Every diagnosis used clinical symptoms, serum thyroxine and TRAb, thyroid ultrasound and orbital computed tomography.

The sequence derives from a man aged 40-50 years with Graves' hyperthyroidism that later progressed to Graves' ophthalmopathy. The genes are TRBV20-1 and TRBJ2-5; possible D gene TRBD1, 5 bases. The sequenced sample consisted of blood. In nucleotides, the CDR3 is TGCACCCCCCGGAAAGGGGAAGAGACCCAGTACTTC. Residues: CTPRKGEETQYF.